The clone carrying this T cell receptor (beta chain) was recorded at least ten times. Antigen: not known. The library protocol tagged individual cDNA molecules with unique molecular identifiers. From the 5' RACE reads, TCRdb called clonotypes with MiXCR, one entry per CDR3 protein. Altogether roughly 29,000 distinct CDR3 sequences are present, 6% to 7.5% being singletons, with the ten largest covering 34%. This sample was taken from a study of early T cells in non-severe SARS-CoV-2 infection. Study observations and caveats: Matching results from VDJdb favored anti-spike CD8 responses, leaving private and CD4 specificities undetected.

The ends were cut back, 0 bases at V and 1 base at J, with 12 bases in the middle. CDR1 is SGHDN, CDR2 FVKESK, per germline. The CDR3 length is 16 residues. The source was whole blood, collected at baseline. V gene TRBV14 combines with J gene TRBJ1-1; no reliable D call. The origin of this receptor is an adult who was a healthcare worker with PCR-confirmed SARS-CoV-2 infection or an uninfected control (not recorded which). In DNA form, the CDR3 reads TGTGCCAGCAGCCAAGACCTTGGTACGGCGAACACTGAAGCTTTCTTT. It is translated as CASSQDLGTANTEAFF.